This paragraph covers one T cell receptor (beta chain) sequence. Assay used: immunoSEQ multiplex PCR; TCRdb lists only in-frame clones, some missing. The sample gives some 330,000 clones, around 83% of which show up once; about 5.4% is in the top ten. Germline V CDR1 and CDR2: LNHNV, YYDKDF (reference sequence). The CDR3 sequence is 14 residues long. The J segment lost 2 bases and the V segment lost 6 bases, leaving 7 bases of the junction unmatched. The sample originates from a study of blood T cell repertoires in COVID-19. Study context: Sources were T cells, B-cell-depleted T cells, or PBMCs; the material itself was cDNA or gDNA.

Ages ranged from roughly 18 to 100 years, with residence in around 24 US areas. Participants' reported clinical history set cohort assignment. All recovered Cohort 3 donors got two negative PCRs, got clearance, or saw symptom resolution. V usage is TRBV15 and J usage is TRBJ2-7; 7 positions agree with TRBD2. What was sequenced was PBMCs or T cells enriched from blood (not recorded which). The clonotype was recovered from a woman between 50 and 59 years old who had recovered from COVID-19. This CDR3 is CATRGGLETYEQYF. The DNA of the CDR3 is TGTGCCACCAGGGGGGGGTTGGAGACCTACGAGCAGTACTTC.